These 3 T cell receptor beta chains came from one sample sequenced in a study of a mutant IDH1 vaccine in newly diagnosed glioma. Time point of the sample: week 23, last vaccination. Topical imiquimod was applied with each vaccine dose, which held 300 ug of mutant IDH1 20-mer peptide. Which antigens these TCRs recognize remains unknown. This table comes from immunoSEQ multiplex PCR, and its TCRdb copy is limited to in-frame clones, with some not included. The data show about 86,000 clones, over 75% seen once. Sample: PBMCs, taken from a glioma patient whose treatment included an IDH1 peptide vaccine. These receptors were taken from a man under 40 with glioma. Some clones in this sample may be carry-over from other donors' samples.

For the CDR3, the DNA is TGTGCCAGCAGCGTAGCTACCGGGAGAGAGGGCTACACCTTC. Amino acids: CASSVATGREGYTF. The rearrangement uses TRBV9 and TRBJ1-2; D not certain. The germline gives CDR1 SGDLS, CDR2 YYNGEE. With 0 bases removed from V and 8 bases from J, the gap between germline ends came to 14 bases. The CDR3 sequence is 14 residues long.

The J gene is TRBJ1-3, the V gene TRBV29-1; 7 bases match TRBD1. Germline CDR1 is SQVTM and CDR2 is ANQGSEA. The CDR3 sequence is 12 residues long. V was clipped by 3 bases and J by 8 bases; unmatched bases: 4. CDR3 residues: CSVDTGVDTIYF. The CDR3, as DNA: TGCAGCGTTGACACAGGGGTGGACACCATATATTTT.

J is TRBJ2-2 and V is TRBV4-2; 8 bases fit TRBD2. Germline V gene data show CDR1 as LGHNA and CDR2 as YNFKEQ. The junction had 12 bases not matched to a gene; V was cut back by 1 base and J by 2 bases. This CDR3 is 19 amino acids long. CDR3 bases: TGTGCCAGCAGCCAAGCCCGGGGGGGAACCTTTCTTAACACCGGGGAGCTGTTTTTT. Translation gives CASSQARGGTFLNTGELFF.